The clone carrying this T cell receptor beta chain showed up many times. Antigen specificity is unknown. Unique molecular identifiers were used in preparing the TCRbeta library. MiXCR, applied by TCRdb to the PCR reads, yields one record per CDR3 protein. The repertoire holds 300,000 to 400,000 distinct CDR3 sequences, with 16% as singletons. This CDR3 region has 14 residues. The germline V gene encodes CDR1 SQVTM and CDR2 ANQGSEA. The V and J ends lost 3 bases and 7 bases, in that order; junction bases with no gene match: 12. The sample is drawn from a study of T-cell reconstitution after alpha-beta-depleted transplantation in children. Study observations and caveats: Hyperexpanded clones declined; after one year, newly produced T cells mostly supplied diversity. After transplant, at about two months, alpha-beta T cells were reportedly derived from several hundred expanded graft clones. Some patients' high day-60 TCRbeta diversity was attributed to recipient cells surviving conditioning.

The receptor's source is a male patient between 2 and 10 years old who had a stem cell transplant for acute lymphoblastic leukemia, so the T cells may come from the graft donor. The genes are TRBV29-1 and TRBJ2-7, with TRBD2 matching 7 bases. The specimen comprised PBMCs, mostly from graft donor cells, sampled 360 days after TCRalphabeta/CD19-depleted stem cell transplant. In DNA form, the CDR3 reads TGCAGCGTTGAGGGCGCGGGAGTGGGTGTGGAGCAGTACTTC. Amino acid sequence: CSVEGAGVGVEQYF.